Each of the 20 T cell receptor beta chains below was sequenced from the same sample in a study of shared clonotypes between healthy human individuals. This table comes from immunoSEQ multiplex PCR, and its TCRdb copy is limited to in-frame clones, with some not included. The data show hundreds of thousands of clones, with less than 75% seen just once and about 10% held by the top ten. Specimen: memory CD4+ T cells sorted from blood. Subset denoted: CD45RA-negative fraction. The receptors were gathered from a man younger than 40 in good health.

The rearrangement joins TRBV5-1 to TRBJ2-1; 7 nucleotides align to TRBD2. The CDR3 has 15 residues. Germline V CDR1 and CDR2: SGHRS, YFSETQ. V was pared by 5 bases and J by 3 bases, with 8 bases of the junction left unmatched. In DNA form, the CDR3 reads TGCGCCAGCAGTCCGCGCAAGCGGGACTACAATGAGCAGTTCTTC. Translated, it gives CASSPRKRDYNEQFF.

The chain joins TRBV18 to TRBJ2-1, with TRBD2 identical over 9 bases. Trimming at V came to 6 bases and at J to 2 bases, leaving 8 bases not matched to a gene. This CDR3 contains 16 residues. The germline gives CDR1 KGHSH, CDR2 LQKENI. CDR3 bases: TGTGCCAGCTCGCCTAGCGGGATAGGAACCTACAATGAGCAGTTCTTC. Amino acid sequence: CASSPSGIGTYNEQFF.

The table lists this clone with a few counts. V is TRBV7-9 and J is TRBJ1-2, with D maybe TRBD1 (5 bases). Per germline, CDR1 SEHNR and CDR2 FQNEAQ (reference sequence). The CDR3 has 13 residues. The germline V and J ends were trimmed by 1 base and 4 bases, with 7 bases remaining between them. The CDR3, as DNA: TGTGCCAGCAGCTTAGGGGACGGCTATGGCTACACCTTC. This sequence encodes CASSLGDGYGYTF.

This chain links TRBV18 with TRBJ2-3; the D is unclear. This CDR3 has 16 residues. Trimming cost V 2 bases and J 3 bases, with 15 bases left between them. From germline, CDR1 is KGHSH and CDR2 LQKENI. CDR3 sequence reads: CASSPTRPGPTDTQYF. CDR3 DNA: TGTGCCAGCTCACCAACCCGACCGGGCCCGACAGATACGCAGTATTTT.

The V and J genes are TRBV5-8 and TRBJ2-1; the D call may be TRBD1 or TRBD2 (5 bases each). The V gene's germline CDR1 is SGHTS and CDR2 YDEGEE. Between the trimmed V and J ends, which lost 3 bases and 0 bases, there was a span of 13 bases. The CDR3 extends over 16 amino acids. CDR3 DNA: TGTGCCAGCAGCTCGGGACGAGGCGGCTCCTACAATGAGCAGTTCTTC. It codes for CASSSGRGGSYNEQFF.

The genes are TRBV9 and TRBJ2-2; 7 nucleotides agree with TRBD1. The CDR3 has 16 residues. The trim removed 4 bases at V and 4 bases at J, leaving 10 bases unmatched. Germline V gene sequence: CDR1 SGDLS, CDR2 YYNGEE. CDR3 DNA sequence: TGTGCCAGCAGCTCAGACAGGGAGAAGTCCACCGGGGAGCTGTTTTTT. As protein: CASSSDREKSTGELFF.

The CDR3 loop is CASSLDFTGQAFF. The CDR3 DNA reads TGTGCCAGCAGCTTAGATTTCACAGGCCAAGCTTTCTTT. This sequence joins TRBV11-2 and TRBJ1-1; perhaps TRBD1 as D (5 bases). The V gene's germline CDR1 is SGHAT and CDR2 FQNNGV. V dropped 0 bases and J dropped 9 bases, with 11 bases sitting between them. This CDR3 is built from 13 residues.

The V call is TRBV25-1, the J call TRBJ1-5; no firm D call. Trimming shortened V by 5 bases and J by 4 bases, and 9 bases separated the two germline ends. The CDR3 is 13 residues long. CDR1 is MGHDK and CDR2 is SYGVNS in the germline V gene. As DNA, the CDR3 is TGTGCCAGCAGTCCTCAAGGAAATCAGCCCCAGCATTTT. It specifies CASSPQGNQPQHF.

The rearrangement links TRBV25-1 to TRBJ2-1; D gene uncertain. Germline lookup yields CDR1 MGHDK and CDR2 SYGVNS. The CDR3 extends over 16 amino acids. V shed 8 bases and J shed 8 bases, with 25 bases lying between them. The CDR3 DNA reads TGTGCCAGCGGAGAGCCAGCCGGACGTGGGCAAGATGAGCAGTTCTTC. Translating it yields CASGEPAGRGQDEQFF.

V usage is TRBV30 and J usage is TRBJ1-5, with no clear D. The germline CDR1 and CDR2 sequences are GTSNPN and SVGIG (reference sequence). Trimming cost V 5 bases and J 7 bases, with 9 bases left between them. The CDR3 extends over 11 amino acids. The CDR3 nucleotides are TGTGCCTGGGGAGGGAGCCAGCCCCAGCATTTT. Amino acid sequence: CAWGGSQPQHF.

The J gene is TRBJ2-3, the V gene TRBV7-3; 8 bases map to TRBD2. The CDR3 length is 16 residues. Unmatched junction bases numbered 5, after V lost 1 base and J lost 2 bases. Germline CDR1 reads SGHTA; CDR2 reads FQGTGA. CDR3 sequence reads: CASSLNLAGNTDTQYF. The DNA for the CDR3 is TGTGCCAGCAGCTTAAATCTAGCGGGCAACACAGATACGCAGTATTTT.

This clone was observed many times. The chain links TRBV10-2 to TRBJ2-5; D not certain. Germline V gene lookup returns CDR1 WSHSY and CDR2 SAAADI. Trimming left V 7 bases short and J 1 base short, with 10 bases between. This CDR3 spans 13 amino acids. The CDR3 protein is CASTGQIQETQYF. As DNA, the CDR3 is TGCGCCAGCACTGGTCAGATCCAAGAGACCCAGTACTTC.

The rearrangement links TRBV7-2 to TRBJ1-5, with 7 positions matching TRBD1. CDR1 is SGHTA and CDR2 is FQGNSA in the germline V gene. Unmatched junction bases numbered 8, after V lost 4 bases and J lost 5 bases. This CDR3 has 15 residues. CDR3 in amino acids: CASSSERGRDQPQHF. CDR3 in DNA: TGTGCCAGCAGCTCTGAGAGGGGGCGGGATCAGCCCCAGCATTTT.

The chain links TRBV5-6 to TRBJ2-1, with 10 positions matching TRBD1. CDR1 is SGHDT and CDR2 is YYEEEE in the germline V gene. The CDR3 spans 15 residues. The trim removed 3 bases at V and 4 bases at J, leaving 4 bases unmatched. CDR3 sequence (DNA): TGTGCCAGCAGCTACGGGACAGGGGTTTACAATGAGCAGTTCTTC. Its translation is CASSYGTGVYNEQFF.

In the case of this clone: At the DNA level, this CDR3 is encoded by other sequences in the same sample as well. This chain links TRBV5-1 with TRBJ2-3; unclear D gene. This CDR3 is built from 12 residues. The V end lost 2 bases, the J end lost 6 bases, and 7 bases lay between the germline ends. Germline lookup yields CDR1 SGHRS and CDR2 YFSETQ. The CDR3 sequence is CASSLPADTQYF. The CDR3 DNA reads as TGCGCCAGCAGCTTACCGGCGGATACGCAGTATTTT.

The chain recombines TRBV6-4 with TRBJ2-3, with D perhaps matching TRBD2 (6 bases). This CDR3 spans 14 amino acids. The V end lost 2 bases, the J end lost 7 bases, and 13 bases lay between the germline ends. CDR1 and CDR2 from the germline V gene are MRHNA and SNTAGT. For the CDR3, the DNA is TGTGCCAGCAGTGACCGGCGGGACCCAAATACGCAGTATTTT. This codes for CASSDRRDPNTQYF.

This clone showed up just once. This rearrangement joins TRBV11-2 to TRBJ2-1; 9 nucleotides agree with TRBD2. Per the germline V gene, CDR1 is SGHAT and CDR2 is FQNNGV. The CDR3 is 17 residues long. With 1 base clipped from V and 7 bases from J, the junction kept 11 bases outside the gene matches. CDR3 DNA: TGTGCCAGCAGCTTAGTGACTAGCGGCTACGACAAGAATGAGCAGTTCTTC. Protein product: CASSLVTSGYDKNEQFF.

The V gene is TRBV7-3, the J gene TRBJ2-5; TRBD1 or TRBD2 may be the D gene (5 bases each). V lost 6 bases and J lost 2, with 10 bases in between. CDR1 SGHTA and CDR2 FQGTGA come from the germline V gene. The CDR3 covers 13 residues. The CDR3 region is CASRGDTQETQYF. The CDR3, as DNA: TGTGCCAGCAGGGGGGATACTCAAGAGACCCAGTACTTC.

V usage is TRBV12-5 and J usage is TRBJ1-1; D is perhaps TRBD1 (5 bases). The CDR3 is made up of 14 amino acids. CDR1 and CDR2 from the germline V gene are LGHNT and FRNRAP. The V and J ends lost 6 bases and 3 bases respectively, with 14 bases between them. The CDR3 DNA reads TGTGCTAGTGGCTACGGGGTAGGGGACACTGAAGCTTTCTTT. It yields the protein CASGYGVGDTEAFF.

The rearrangement links TRBV27 to TRBJ2-3; 7 positions match TRBD2. Germline V CDR1 and CDR2: MNHEY, SMNVEV (reference sequence). This CDR3 region has 15 residues. Unmatched junction bases numbered 9, after V lost 6 bases and J lost 3 bases. The CDR3 bases are TGTGCCAGCAGAGGACTAGGAGGGAGGACAGATACGCAGTATTTT. Protein: CASRGLGGRTDTQYF.